This T cell receptor (beta chain) is from a study of beta chain features in type 1 diabetes. Study in general: The patient and healthy donor groups were comparable for age, gender and cell yields.

Every bit of the isolated RNA underwent reverse transcription, so sequencing read expressed TCRB transcripts. Sequenced by immunoSEQ multiplex PCR; TCRdb stores in-frame clones only, minus some. The table shows 200,000 to 250,000 clones, with roughly 10% occurring only once. This clone occurred a few times. The germline V gene encodes CDR1 MNHNY and CDR2 SVGAGI (reference sequence). Deletions cut 0 bases from V and 5 bases from J, with 11 bases between. There are 14 residues in the CDR3. This TCR came from a man younger than 30 in good health. The chain recombines TRBV6-6 with TRBJ2-7, with D tentatively TRBD1 (5 bases). The source material was central memory CD4+ T cells from blood. The CDR3 region is CASSYSEQGDEQYF. CDR3 nucleotides: TGTGCCAGCAGTTACTCGGAGCAGGGCGACGAGCAGTACTTC.